The rows below give T cell receptor beta chains drawn from one sample of a study of response to subunit inactivated influenza vaccine. Each CDR3 protein gets one entry after TCRdb re-called the RT-PCR reads with MiXCR. This sample carries hundreds of thousands of distinct CDR3 sequences, approximately 15% of them seen once, and the ten largest clones take roughly 11%. The sample was PBMCs from blood, taken approximately 13 days after vaccination. The receptors stem from a man aged 45-65 years who received an inactivated influenza vaccine. Each CDR3 is given without its conserved first and last residue. Where a row states a size, it is once, few, many or the class of an expanded clone; other rows omit it.

len	j_gene	abundance	v_gene	CDR3aa
13	TRBJ2-7	-	TRBV5-1	ASSSNTGGPYEQY
9	TRBJ2-1	-	TRBV28	ASSSTNGEF
14	TRBJ2-5	-	TRBV7-2	ASSLMSGRGQETQY
11	TRBJ2-1	few	TRBV29-1	SVRQGGGNEQF
13	TRBJ2-7	once	TRBV12-3/TRBV12-4	ASSFGLADSYEQY
12	TRBJ2-1	-	TRBV20-1	SASRRGWANEQF
12	TRBJ2-4	-	TRBV6-2/TRBV6-3	ASSYSQGWSIQY
9	TRBJ2-7	few	TRBV20-1	SVGRRDEQY
11	TRBJ2-5	-	TRBV20-1	SVRGQGKETQY
14	TRBJ1-1	-	TRBV9	ASSVGGVGPNTEAF
13	TRBJ2-1	few	TRBV10-3	AISEPAGARDEQF
12	TRBJ1-1	-	TRBV20-1	SVLRDTKNTEAF
13	TRBJ1-1	-	TRBV28	ASSLPRAGNTEAF
14	TRBJ2-5	few	TRBV5-5	ASSFRGQGFQETQY
16	TRBJ2-1	-	TRBV14	ASSQDVMEWEGLDEQF
12	TRBJ2-2	-	TRBV12-3/TRBV12-4	ATRLGGGTGELF
11	TRBJ2-5	few	TRBV2	ASSVTLQETQY
13	TRBJ1-6	many	TRBV11-2	ASSLVGQGGSPLH
15	TRBJ2-2	few	TRBV7-8	ASSLHAGWKNTGELF
13	TRBJ2-2	-	TRBV4-1	ASSPPLTAAGELF
12	TRBJ2-1	many	TRBV6-1	ASGRGFGDNEQF
10	TRBJ1-2	-	TRBV5-6	ASSSGTDGYT
15	TRBJ2-7	-	TRBV21-1	ASSIPGQMSREYEQY
14	TRBJ2-7	-	TRBV4-3	ASSPYKGREVYEQY
9	TRBJ1-1	-	TRBV20-1	SARDMTEAF
13	TRBJ2-2	-	TRBV12-3/TRBV12-4	ASTLTGSATGELF
14	TRBJ2-7	-	TRBV4-3	ASSQDRGTATYEQY
12	TRBJ2-5	few	TRBV6-4	ASRSGTAKETQY
10	TRBJ2-7	few	TRBV6-2/TRBV6-3	ASKSVFPEQY
12	TRBJ1-4	-	TRBV7-9	ASSWGTGNEKLF
10	TRBJ2-3	few	TRBV7-9	ASSSVVSTQY
11	TRBJ1-2	few	TRBV20-1	SFLGQSEEGYT
14	TRBJ2-7	few	TRBV6-5	ASSYFDRGPSYEQY
13	TRBJ2-3	-	TRBV5-1	ASSLTGGSMNTQY
9	TRBJ2-1	-	TRBV3-1	ASSQPNEQF
11	TRBJ2-1	-	TRBV5-1	ASSSKLPGEQF
15	TRBJ2-4	few	TRBV3-1	ASSQDQGALAKNIQY
13	TRBJ2-5	-	TRBV7-9	ASRPRTSGSETQY
12	TRBJ1-1	-	TRBV29-1	SVQRRTGNTEAF
11	TRBJ2-7	-	TRBV10-3	AISESEGHEQY
11	TRBJ1-5	-	TRBV7-2	ASSPGRASAQH
11	TRBJ2-1	many	TRBV30	AWRALLSNEQF
11	TRBJ1-4	few	TRBV10-3	AISGQRNEKLF